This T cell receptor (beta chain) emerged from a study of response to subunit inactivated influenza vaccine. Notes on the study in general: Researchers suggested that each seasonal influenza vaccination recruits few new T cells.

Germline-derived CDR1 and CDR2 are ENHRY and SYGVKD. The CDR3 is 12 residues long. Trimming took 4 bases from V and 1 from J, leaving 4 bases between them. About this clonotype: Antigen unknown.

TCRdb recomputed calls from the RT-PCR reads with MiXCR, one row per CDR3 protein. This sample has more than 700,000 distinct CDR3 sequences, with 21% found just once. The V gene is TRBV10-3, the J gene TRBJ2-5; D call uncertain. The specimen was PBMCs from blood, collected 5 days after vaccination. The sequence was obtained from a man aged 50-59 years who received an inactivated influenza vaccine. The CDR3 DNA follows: TGTGCCATCAGTGCCACCCAAGAGACCCAGTACTTC. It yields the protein CAISATQETQYF.